The source of this TCR beta chain is a study of identifying expanded T cells in peripheral blood (dated by TCRdb to between 2019 and 2020). The study in broad terms: Technical replicates were generated by sequencing separate aliquots of the same genomic DNA pool, and four replicates were compared pairwise. The investigation overall reported the following: It was expected by the authors that biological variance in healthy repertoires might increase further over much longer intervals, such as months to years. In all healthy donors, the variance in clone template counts between samples taken 2 to 3 weeks apart rose significantly as total template count increased. The binomial model flagged around 1.3 differentially abundant clones between technical replicates, compared with about 16.4 over roughly 2 weeks and approximately 19 over about 4 weeks. Across all healthy-donor time intervals, the beta-binomial model significantly cut both the number of clones called differentially abundant and the false-positive rate.

Looking up the germline V gene yields CDR1 MNHNS and CDR2 SASEGT. Including the terminal cysteine and phenylalanine, the CDR3 comprises 13 residues. This entry keeps only the CDR3 DNA: 39 bases, framed from base 1. Trimming at the junction amounts to 0 bases on V and 7 bases on J, and the germline ends lie 10 bases apart. TCRbeta CDR3 regions were profiled by bias-controlled multiplex PCR amplification of genomic DNA with the immunoSEQ Assay. The source study handled its data this way. The absolute abundance of each unique TCRbeta CDR3 region was quantified after sequences were collapsed and filtered. Two models were used to test differential abundance: a binomial model (Fisher-equivalent) and a beta-binomial model that adds time-dependent variance fitted from healthy donors. Clones with fewer than 5 combined templates were removed, and differential abundance was called for clones with a Benjamini-Hochberg FDR below 0.01. Using the form v = (b*log(k)+a)^2, the beta-binomial variance was modeled as a function of the total template count across the two samples. In its TCRdb copy, this immuneACCESS table keeps in-frame sequences only and misses some clones. Where compared with another copy, unresolved V genes explain less than half of these, and the others have no known cause. V, J and clone size reflect that table, while D and trimming were determined from the DNA. For this sample there are about 100,000 clones; 86% appear just once. Around 5.6% of the sample comes from the top ten.

Note on this clone: It has no known antigen specificity. It has no much larger one-base neighbor in the sample; base qualities were not kept.

No immune events such as infections were documented for the healthy donors during the collection period. Time-dependent variance in a beta-binomial model of T-cell clone differential abundance was calibrated using healthy-donor blood repertoires as a training cohort. The training cohort included approximately 10 healthy donors, of whom 3 were female and 7 were male. The donors were between roughly 29 and 70 years old, with an average age of 43 years. Whole blood from each healthy donor was obtained from a commercial supplier and was collected at three time points around 13 days apart. For immunosequencing, genomic DNA was extracted from unsorted whole blood.

The sequenced sample was blood. This chain is built from TRBV6-1 and TRBJ2-7, with an unclear D gene assignment. This sequence was found in a person between 18 and 69 years old in good health. The DNA sequence is given as TGTGCCAGCAGTGAAGCGGGCAGTTTGGAGCAGTACTTC. Translated, this gives CASSEAGSLEQYF.